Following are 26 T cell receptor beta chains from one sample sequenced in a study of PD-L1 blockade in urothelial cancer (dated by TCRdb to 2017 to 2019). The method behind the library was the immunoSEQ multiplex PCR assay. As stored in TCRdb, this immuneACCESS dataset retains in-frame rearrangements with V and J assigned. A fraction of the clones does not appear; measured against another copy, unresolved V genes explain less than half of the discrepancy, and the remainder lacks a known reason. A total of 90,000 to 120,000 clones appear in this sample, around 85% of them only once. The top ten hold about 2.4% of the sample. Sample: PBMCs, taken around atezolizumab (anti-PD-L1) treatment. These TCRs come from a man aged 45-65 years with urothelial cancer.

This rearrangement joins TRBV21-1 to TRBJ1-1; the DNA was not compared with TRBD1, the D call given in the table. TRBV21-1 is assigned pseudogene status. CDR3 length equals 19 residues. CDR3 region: CASSKERAVDRGWNTEAFF. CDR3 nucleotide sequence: TGTGCCAGCAGCAAAGAGAGGGCGGTGGACAGGGGTTGGAACACTGAAGCTTTCTTT.

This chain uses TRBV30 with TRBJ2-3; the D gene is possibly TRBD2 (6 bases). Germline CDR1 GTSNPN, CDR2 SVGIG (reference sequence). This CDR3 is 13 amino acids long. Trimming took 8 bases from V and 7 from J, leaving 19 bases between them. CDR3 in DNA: TGTGCCGGAGGGGCGTTAGGCGTACATACGCAGTATTTT. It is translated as CAGGALGVHTQYF.

The CDR3 DNA sequence: TGTGCCAGCAGTTCTCCCCTAGCGGGAGCTGAGGAGCAGTACTTC. Amino acids: CASSSPLAGAEEQYF. This chain connects TRBV28 to TRBJ2-7, with TRBD2 matching over 10 bases. The CDR3 contains 15 residues. The V segment lost 4 bases and the J segment 7 bases; nucleotides outside the gene matches: 10. The germline gives CDR1 MDHEN, CDR2 SYDVKM.

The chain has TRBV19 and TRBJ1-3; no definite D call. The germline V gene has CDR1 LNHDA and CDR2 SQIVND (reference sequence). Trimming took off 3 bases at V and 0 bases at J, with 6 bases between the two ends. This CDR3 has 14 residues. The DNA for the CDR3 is TGTGCCAGTAGTATTTTGAGCTCTGGAAACACCATATATTTT. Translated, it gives CASSILSSGNTIYF.

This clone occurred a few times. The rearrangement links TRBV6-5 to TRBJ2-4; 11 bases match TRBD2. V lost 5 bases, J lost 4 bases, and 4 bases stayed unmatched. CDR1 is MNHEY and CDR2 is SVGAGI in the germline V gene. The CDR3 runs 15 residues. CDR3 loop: CASSRTSGPKNIQYF. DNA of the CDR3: TGTGCCAGCAGTAGGACTAGCGGGCCTAAAAACATTCAGTACTTC.

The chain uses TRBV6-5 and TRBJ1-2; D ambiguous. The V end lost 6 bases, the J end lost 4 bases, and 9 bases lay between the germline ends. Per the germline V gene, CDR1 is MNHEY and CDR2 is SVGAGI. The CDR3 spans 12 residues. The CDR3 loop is CASRNNGYGYTF. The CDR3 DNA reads TGTGCCAGCAGAAACAATGGCTATGGCTACACCTTC.

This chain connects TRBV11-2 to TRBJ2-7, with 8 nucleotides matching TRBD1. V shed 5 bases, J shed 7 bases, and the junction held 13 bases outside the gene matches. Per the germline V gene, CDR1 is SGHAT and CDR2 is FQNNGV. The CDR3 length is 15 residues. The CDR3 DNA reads TGTGCCAGCAGCATACTGGGCGGACAGGGTTTGGAGCAGTACTTC. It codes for CASSILGGQGLEQYF.

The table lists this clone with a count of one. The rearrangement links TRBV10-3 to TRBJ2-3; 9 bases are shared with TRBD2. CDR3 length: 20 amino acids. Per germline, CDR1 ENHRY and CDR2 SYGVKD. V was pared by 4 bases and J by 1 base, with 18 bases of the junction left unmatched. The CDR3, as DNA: TGTGCCATCAGTGCCCCGCGAAGGGGTAGCGGGAGTATACGCACAGATACGCAGTATTTT. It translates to CAISAPRRGSGSIRTDTQYF.

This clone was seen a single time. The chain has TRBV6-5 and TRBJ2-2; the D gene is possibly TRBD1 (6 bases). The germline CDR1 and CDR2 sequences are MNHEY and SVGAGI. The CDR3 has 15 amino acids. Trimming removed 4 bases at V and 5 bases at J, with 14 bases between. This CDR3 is CASSFLGARTGELFF. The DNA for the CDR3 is TGTGCCAGCAGTTTTTTGGGGGCGCGAACCGGGGAGCTGTTTTTT.

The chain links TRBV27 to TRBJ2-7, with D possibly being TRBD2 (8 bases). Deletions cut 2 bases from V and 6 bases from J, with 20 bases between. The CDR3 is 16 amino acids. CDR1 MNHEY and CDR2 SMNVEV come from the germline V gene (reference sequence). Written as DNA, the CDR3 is TGTGCCAGCAGTTTAGGGGTAGGGACTAGGGGGCGCGAGCAGTACTTC. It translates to CASSLGVGTRGREQYF.

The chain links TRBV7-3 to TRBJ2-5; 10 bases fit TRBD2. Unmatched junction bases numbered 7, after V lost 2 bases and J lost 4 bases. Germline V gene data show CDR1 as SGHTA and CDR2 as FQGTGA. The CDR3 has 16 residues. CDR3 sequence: CASSLSGLAGGETQYF. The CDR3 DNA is TGTGCCAGCAGCTTATCCGGCTTAGCGGGAGGAGAGACCCAGTACTTC.

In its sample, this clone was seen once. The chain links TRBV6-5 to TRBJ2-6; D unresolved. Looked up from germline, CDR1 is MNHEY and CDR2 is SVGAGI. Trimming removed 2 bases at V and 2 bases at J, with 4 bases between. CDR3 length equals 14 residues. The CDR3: CASSYEPGANVLTF. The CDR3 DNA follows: TGTGCCAGCAGTTACGAGCCTGGGGCCAACGTCCTGACTTTC.

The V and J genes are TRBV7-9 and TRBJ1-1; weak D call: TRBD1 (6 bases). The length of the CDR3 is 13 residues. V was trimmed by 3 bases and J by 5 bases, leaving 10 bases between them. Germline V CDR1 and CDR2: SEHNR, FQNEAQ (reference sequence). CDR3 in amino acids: CASSFTGSTEAFF. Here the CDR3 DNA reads TGTGCCAGCAGCTTCACAGGGAGTACTGAAGCTTTCTTT.

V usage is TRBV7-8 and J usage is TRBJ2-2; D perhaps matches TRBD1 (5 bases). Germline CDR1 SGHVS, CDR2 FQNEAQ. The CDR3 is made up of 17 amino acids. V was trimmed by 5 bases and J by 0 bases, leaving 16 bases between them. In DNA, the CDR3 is TGTGCCAGCAGCCCTAGACAGACGAACGCGAACACCGGGGAGCTGTTTTTT. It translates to CASSPRQTNANTGELFF.

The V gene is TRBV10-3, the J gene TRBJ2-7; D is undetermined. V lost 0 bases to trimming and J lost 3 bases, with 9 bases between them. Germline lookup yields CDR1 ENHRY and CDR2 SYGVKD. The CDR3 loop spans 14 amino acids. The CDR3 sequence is CAISESKAIYEQYF. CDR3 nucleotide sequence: TGTGCCATCAGTGAGTCAAAAGCGATCTACGAGCAGTACTTC.

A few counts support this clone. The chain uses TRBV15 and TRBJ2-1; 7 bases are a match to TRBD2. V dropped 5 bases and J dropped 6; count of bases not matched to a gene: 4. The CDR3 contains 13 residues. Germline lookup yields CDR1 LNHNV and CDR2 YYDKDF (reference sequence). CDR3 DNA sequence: TGTGCCACCAGCCTGGGACTAAGCAATGAGCAGTTCTTC. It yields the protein CATSLGLSNEQFF.

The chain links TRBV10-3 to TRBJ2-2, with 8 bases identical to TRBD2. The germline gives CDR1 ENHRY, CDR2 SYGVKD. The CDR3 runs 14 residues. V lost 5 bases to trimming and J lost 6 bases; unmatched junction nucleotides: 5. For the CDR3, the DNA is TGTGCCATCAGTACTAGCGGTTCCCCCGGGGAGCTGTTTTTT. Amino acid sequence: CAISTSGSPGELFF.

The CDR3 bases are TGTGCCAGCAGCTACGGATCGACAGGGTTCAAAGAGACCCAGTACTTC. Amino acid sequence: CASSYGSTGFKETQYF. The genes are TRBV7-2 and TRBJ2-5, with 7 positions matching TRBD1. J gave up 3 bases and V 4 bases, and 11 bases lay outside the gene matches. CDR3 size: 16 residues. The germline CDR1 and CDR2 sequences are SGHTA and FQGNSA. The full variable domain, in which reference TRBV7-2 and TRBJ2-5 provide the parts outside the CDR3, is GAGVSQSPSNKVTEKGKDVELRCDPISGHTALYWYRQSLGQGLEFLIYFQGNSAPDKSGLPSDRFSAERTGGSVSTLTIQRTQQEDSAVYLCASSYGSTGFKETQYFGPGTRLLVL.

The CDR3 region has the DNA TGTGCCAGCAGCTTAACAAAGGGACGAGCGGGAGTTGGCTCCTACGAGCAGTACTTC. Its translation is CASSLTKGRAGVGSYEQYF. This chain joins TRBV7-3 and TRBJ2-7; 8 bases are shared with TRBD2. The CDR3 runs to 19 residues. V lost 0 bases, J lost 0 bases, and 13 bases stayed unmatched. The germline CDR1 and CDR2 sequences are SGHTA and FQGTGA.

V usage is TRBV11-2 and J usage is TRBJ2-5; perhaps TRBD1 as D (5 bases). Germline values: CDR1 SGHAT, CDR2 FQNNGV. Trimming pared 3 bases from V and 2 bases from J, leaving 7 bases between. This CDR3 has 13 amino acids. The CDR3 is CASSLGRQETQYF. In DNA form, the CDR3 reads TGTGCCAGCAGCTTGGGGCGGCAAGAGACCCAGTACTTC.

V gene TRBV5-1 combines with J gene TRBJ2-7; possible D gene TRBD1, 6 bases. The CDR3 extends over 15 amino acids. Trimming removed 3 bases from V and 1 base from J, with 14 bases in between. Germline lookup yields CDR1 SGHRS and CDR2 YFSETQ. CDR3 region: CASSWLQGLSYEQYF. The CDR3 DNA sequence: TGCGCCAGCAGCTGGTTACAGGGCCTTTCCTACGAGCAGTACTTC.

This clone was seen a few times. The CDR3: CASSISGIKNSYTF. The CDR3 nucleotides read TGTGCCAGTAGTATCTCCGGGATCAAAAACTCCTACACCTTC. The chain joins TRBV19 to TRBJ1-2; the D is unclear. Germline V CDR1 and CDR2: LNHDA, SQIVND (reference sequence). CDR3 length: 14 amino acids. The V end was cut by 3 bases, the J end by 10 bases, with 18 bases between.

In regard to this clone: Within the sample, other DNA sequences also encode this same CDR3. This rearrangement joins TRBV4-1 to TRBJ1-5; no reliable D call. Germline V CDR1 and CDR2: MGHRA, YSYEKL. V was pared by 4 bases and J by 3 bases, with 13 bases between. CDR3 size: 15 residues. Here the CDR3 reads CASSRNTGFNQPQHF. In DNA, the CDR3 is TGCGCCAGCAGCCGTAACACGGGGTTCAATCAGCCCCAGCATTTT.

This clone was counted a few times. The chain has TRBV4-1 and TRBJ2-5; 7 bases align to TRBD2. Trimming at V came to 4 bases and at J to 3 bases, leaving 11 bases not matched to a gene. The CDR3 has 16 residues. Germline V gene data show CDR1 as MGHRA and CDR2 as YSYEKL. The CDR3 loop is CASSRAWREWEETQYF. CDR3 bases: TGCGCCAGCAGCCGAGCCTGGCGGGAGTGGGAAGAGACCCAGTACTTC.

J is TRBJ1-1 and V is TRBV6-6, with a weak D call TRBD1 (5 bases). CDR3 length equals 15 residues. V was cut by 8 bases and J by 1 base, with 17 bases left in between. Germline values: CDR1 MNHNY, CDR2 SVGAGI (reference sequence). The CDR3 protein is CASWGLQVKNTEAFF. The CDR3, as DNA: TGTGCCAGCTGGGGTCTACAGGTCAAGAACACTGAAGCTTTCTTT.

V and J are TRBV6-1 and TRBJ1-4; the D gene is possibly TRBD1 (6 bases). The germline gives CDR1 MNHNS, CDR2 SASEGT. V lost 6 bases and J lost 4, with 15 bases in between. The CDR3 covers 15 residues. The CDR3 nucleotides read TGTGCCAGCAGGGCCCGGGGGGCCCTTAATGAAAAACTGTTTTTT. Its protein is CASRARGALNEKLFF.